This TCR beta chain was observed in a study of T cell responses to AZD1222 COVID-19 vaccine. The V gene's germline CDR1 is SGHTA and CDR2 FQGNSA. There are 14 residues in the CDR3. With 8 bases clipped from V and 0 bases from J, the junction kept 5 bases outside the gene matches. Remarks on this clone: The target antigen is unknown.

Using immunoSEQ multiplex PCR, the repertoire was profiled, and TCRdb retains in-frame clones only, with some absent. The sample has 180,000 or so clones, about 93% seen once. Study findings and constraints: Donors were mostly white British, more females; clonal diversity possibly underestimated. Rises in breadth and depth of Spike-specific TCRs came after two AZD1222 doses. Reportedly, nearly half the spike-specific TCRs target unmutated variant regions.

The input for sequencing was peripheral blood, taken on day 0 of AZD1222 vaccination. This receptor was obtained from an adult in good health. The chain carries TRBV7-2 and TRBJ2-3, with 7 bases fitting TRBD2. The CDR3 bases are TGTGCCAGCGGGGGGGAGTGGAGCACAGATACGCAGTATTTT. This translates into CASGGEWSTDTQYF.